The 26 T cell receptor beta chains below come from one sample, sequenced in a study of blood T cell repertoires in COVID-19. Clones were sequenced by immunoSEQ multiplex PCR, and TCRdb holds only the in-frame ones, with some missing. The data contain more than 100,000 clones, roughly 83% of them singletons. Sequencing was carried out using peripheral blood. The receptors derive from a man aged 55-75 years with acute or convalescent COVID-19.

The genes are TRBV5-6 and TRBJ2-5; a weak D match, TRBD1 (6 bases). Germline values: CDR1 SGHDT, CDR2 YYEEEE. The ends were cut back, 0 bases at V and 2 bases at J, with 8 bases in the middle. The CDR3 runs to 14 residues. CDR3 residues: CASSLATGQETQYF. In nucleotides, the CDR3 is TGTGCCAGCAGCTTGGCCACAGGGCAAGAGACCCAGTACTTC.

This chain links TRBV7-8 with TRBJ1-6; D not certain. V dropped 4 bases and J dropped 7 bases, with 11 bases sitting between them. CDR1 SGHVS and CDR2 FQNEAQ come from the germline V gene. This CDR3 is built from 14 residues. As DNA, the CDR3 is TGTGCCAGCAGCTCCTCGCGAGGCAATTCACCCCTCCACTTT. Translated, it gives CASSSSRGNSPLHF. Supplemented by reference TRBV7-8 and TRBJ1-6, the full variable domain reads GAGVSQSPRYKVAKRGQDVALRCDPISGHVSLFWYQQALGQGPEFLTYFQNEAQLDKSGLPSDRFFAERPEGSVSTLKIQRTQQEDSAVYLCASSSSRGNSPLHFGNGTRLTVT.

The chain couples TRBV6-6 to TRBJ2-3, with D tentatively TRBD2 (6 bases). The CDR3 sequence is 13 residues long. Germline V CDR1 and CDR2: MNHNY, SVGAGI (reference sequence). Between the trimmed V and J ends, which lost 6 bases and 0 bases, there was a span of 7 bases. This CDR3 is CASSGGSTDTQYF. CDR3 DNA: TGTGCCAGCAGCGGGGGAAGCACAGATACGCAGTATTTT.

V and J are TRBV5-1 and TRBJ1-2; unclear D gene. Germline V gives CDR1 SGHRS, CDR2 YFSETQ. V was trimmed by 0 bases and J by 5 bases, leaving 11 bases between them. This CDR3 is 14 amino acids long. The CDR3: CASSLGGSEYGYTF. In nucleotides, the CDR3 is TGCGCCAGCAGCTTGGGAGGATCTGAGTATGGCTACACCTTC.

This sequence joins TRBV30 and TRBJ1-6, with D unclear. Trimming left V 5 bases short and J 4 bases short, with 6 bases between. CDR3 length: 12 residues. The germline V gene has CDR1 GTSNPN and CDR2 SVGIG (reference sequence). In nucleotides, the CDR3 is TGTGCCTGGGGACTTTATAATTCACCCCTCCACTTT. It codes for CAWGLYNSPLHF.

The chain combines TRBV10-3 with TRBJ2-3; TRBD2 matches at 7 bases. J gave up 2 bases and V 5 bases, and 1 base lay outside the gene matches. The CDR3 extends over 13 amino acids. The germline gives CDR1 ENHRY, CDR2 SYGVKD. CDR3 sequence reads: CAISRDYTDTQYF. In nucleotides, the CDR3 is TGTGCCATCAGTCGGGACTACACAGATACGCAGTATTTT.

The chain recombines TRBV24-1 with TRBJ1-6, with 7 bases aligning to TRBD1. V dropped 9 bases and J dropped 7; count of bases not matched to a gene: 5. CDR3 length: 13 residues. Germline CDR1 reads KGHDR; CDR2 reads SFDVKD. As DNA, the CDR3 is TGTGCCACCTCAGCAGGGGGGAATTCACCCCTCCACTTT. Protein: CATSAGGNSPLHF.

This sequence joins TRBV12-5 and TRBJ2-7, with 10 bases lining up with TRBD1. With V trimmed by 6 bases and J by 1 base, 0 bases remained unmatched. This CDR3 contains 13 residues. The germline gives CDR1 LGHNT, CDR2 FRNRAP. DNA of the CDR3: TGTGCTAGTGGGGGACAGGGGTCCTACGAGCAGTACTTC. This sequence encodes CASGGQGSYEQYF.

This clone was seen once. The rearrangement links TRBV5-4 to TRBJ2-5; maybe TRBD1 (6 bases). Trimming shortened V by 4 bases and J by 12 bases, and 25 bases separated the two germline ends. This CDR3 region has 15 residues. CDR1 SGHNT and CDR2 YYREEE come from the germline V gene (reference sequence). The CDR3 sequence: CASSPRQAAIRVEYF. DNA for the CDR3: TGTGCCAGCAGCCCCAGACAGGCAGCGATTCGTGTCGAGTACTTC.

CDR3 protein: CSVAPSGRLGITEAFF. As DNA, the CDR3 is TGCAGCGTCGCCCCCTCGGGTAGATTGGGTATAACTGAAGCTTTCTTT. The V and J genes are TRBV29-1 and TRBJ1-1; D not resolved. V was shortened by 6 bases and J by 5 bases, with 25 bases between the two germline ends. Germline V gene data show CDR1 as SQVTM and CDR2 as ANQGSEA. The CDR3 has 16 amino acids.

V usage is TRBV5-1 and J usage is TRBJ2-7; D perhaps matches TRBD1 (5 bases). Germline lookup yields CDR1 SGHRS and CDR2 YFSETQ. This CDR3 has 14 residues. Between the trimmed V and J ends, which lost 1 base and 4 bases, there was a span of 12 bases. The CDR3 region is CASSLNGQGYEQYF. Written as DNA, the CDR3 is TGCGCCAGCAGCTTGAATGGGCAGGGATACGAGCAGTACTTC.

V is TRBV5-5 and J is TRBJ1-1, with 12 bases identical to TRBD1. The CDR3 covers 15 residues. Germline CDR1 SGHKS, CDR2 YYEKEE (reference sequence). Trimming removed 3 bases from V and 2 bases from J; junction bases left unmatched: 2. In DNA, the CDR3 is TGTGCCAGCAGCTGGGGACAGGGGGCTAACACTGAAGCTTTCTTT. Translating gives CASSWGQGANTEAFF.

The chain is built from TRBV29-1 and TRBJ2-2, with 8 bases identical to TRBD2. The CDR3 runs 14 residues. Germline CDR1 reads SQVTM; CDR2 reads ANQGSEA. J was trimmed by 2 bases and V by 4 bases; bases with no gene match: 3. Written as DNA, the CDR3 is TGCAGCGTTGGAGTAGCGGGAAACACCGGGGAGCTGTTTTTT. Translating gives CSVGVAGNTGELFF.

The rearrangement joins TRBV3-1 (or the pseudogene TRBV3-2) to TRBJ2-3; 11 positions agree with TRBD2. Unmatched junction bases numbered 9, after V lost 1 base and J lost 6 bases. The germline V gene encodes CDR1 LGHDT and CDR2 YNNKEL (reference sequence). The CDR3 extends over 17 amino acids. The CDR3 loop is CASSQVVAGGPKDTQYF. The DNA for the CDR3 is TGTGCCAGCAGCCAAGTAGTAGCGGGAGGGCCGAAGGATACGCAGTATTTT.

The chain links TRBV5-6 to TRBJ2-7; 8 bases are a match to TRBD2. CDR3 length: 13 residues. Germline trimming cut 0 bases from V and 6 bases from J; bases unmatched to any gene: 2. Germline V gene data show CDR1 as SGHDT and CDR2 as YYEEEE. CDR3 sequence reads: CASSLGTSPEQYF. CDR3 sequence (DNA): TGTGCCAGCAGCTTGGGGACTAGCCCCGAGCAGTACTTC.

The genes are TRBV15 and TRBJ1-1; 7 nucleotides align to TRBD1. Unmatched junction bases numbered 11, after V lost 8 bases and J lost 5 bases. CDR1 and CDR2 (germline): LNHNV, YYDKDF (reference sequence). The CDR3 covers 14 residues. The CDR3 sequence is CATWRGLRGTEAFF. CDR3 bases: TGTGCCACCTGGAGGGGGCTAAGGGGGACTGAAGCTTTCTTT. Based on the CDR3 plus reference TRBV15 and TRBJ1-1, the full variable domain is DAMVIQNPRYQVTQFGKPVTLSCSQTLNHNVMYWYQQKSSQAPKLLFHYYDKDFNNEADTPDNFQSRRPNTSFCFLDIRSPGLGDTAMYLCATWRGLRGTEAFFGQGTRLTVV.

This clone was found once. The V and J genes are TRBV5-8 and TRBJ1-6, with TRBD1 as a possible D gene (6 bases). V was clipped by 0 bases and J by 4 bases, with 11 bases between them. Per the germline V gene, CDR1 is SGHTS and CDR2 is YDEGEE. CDR3 size: 16 residues. Here the CDR3 reads CASSLAAGEYNSPLHF. As DNA, the CDR3 is TGTGCCAGCAGCTTGGCTGCAGGGGAATATAATTCACCCCTCCACTTT.

This clone was picked up a small number of times. The chain joins TRBV7-9 to TRBJ2-1, with 7 positions matching TRBD2. Germline trimming cut 1 base from V and 5 bases from J; bases unmatched to any gene: 14. The germline V gene encodes CDR1 SEHNR and CDR2 FQNEAQ (reference sequence). This CDR3 is 18 amino acids long. CDR3 protein: CASSLDSRASGINNEQFF. The DNA for the CDR3 is TGTGCCAGCAGCTTAGATTCTCGGGCTAGCGGCATTAACAATGAGCAGTTCTTC.

The chain recombines TRBV19 with TRBJ1-2, with TRBD1 identical over 8 bases. The V and J ends lost 6 bases and 4 bases, in that order; junction bases with no gene match: 13. CDR1 LNHDA and CDR2 SQIVND come from the germline V gene (reference sequence). The CDR3 loop spans 16 amino acids. The CDR3 loop is CASSPDRASTSYGYTF. The CDR3 region has the DNA TGTGCCAGTAGCCCGGACAGGGCTTCAACCAGCTATGGCTACACCTTC.

This sequence joins TRBV10-3 and TRBJ2-2; TRBD1 is a possible D gene (6 bases). The ends were cut back, 0 bases at V and 3 bases at J, with 11 bases in the middle. The V gene's germline CDR1 is ENHRY and CDR2 SYGVKD. The CDR3 is made up of 16 amino acids. Here the CDR3 reads CAISESLGGYTGELFF. As DNA, the CDR3 is TGTGCCATCAGTGAGTCGTTAGGGGGTTACACCGGGGAGCTGTTTTTT.

The V gene is TRBV30, the J gene TRBJ2-3; 7 nucleotides align to TRBD2. V was pared by 2 bases and J by 3 bases, with 8 bases of the junction left unmatched. The CDR3 is 15 amino acids. Germline CDR1 is GTSNPN and CDR2 is SVGIG (reference sequence). DNA of the CDR3: TGTGCCTGGAGTAGAGTAGCGGGTATGACAGATACGCAGTATTTT. This translates into CAWSRVAGMTDTQYF.

The genes are TRBV11-2 and TRBJ2-2; D possibly corresponds to TRBD2 (5 bases). The CDR3 is made up of 14 amino acids. Germline CDR1 SGHAT, CDR2 FQNNGV. Trimming cost V 1 base and J 4 bases, with 7 bases left between them. The CDR3 is CASSLVGSTGELFF. The CDR3, as DNA: TGTGCCAGCAGCTTAGTAGGGAGCACCGGGGAGCTGTTTTTT.

The V and J genes are TRBV3-1 (or the pseudogene TRBV3-2) and TRBJ2-3; a possible D gene is TRBD1 (6 bases). The V end was cut by 2 bases, the J end by 6 bases, with 9 bases between. The germline V gene has CDR1 LGHDT and CDR2 YNNKEL (reference sequence). The CDR3 is made up of 13 amino acids. This CDR3 is CASSQNRVDTQYF. Written as DNA, the CDR3 is TGTGCCAGCAGCCAAAACAGGGTGGATACGCAGTATTTT.

This sequence joins TRBV19 and TRBJ1-5; 8 nucleotides match TRBD1. The CDR3 length is 14 residues. V lost 7 bases, J lost 7 bases, and 9 bases stayed unmatched. Per germline, CDR1 LNHDA and CDR2 SQIVND (reference sequence). The DNA of the CDR3 is TGTGCCAGTACCGTTATGACAGGGGCACAGCCCCAGCATTTT. It specifies CASTVMTGAQPQHF.

The rearrangement uses TRBV24-1 and TRBJ2-2; weak D call: TRBD1 (6 bases). The CDR3 has 18 residues. Trimming removed 4 bases from V and 0 bases from J, with 17 bases in between. CDR1 and CDR2 (germline): KGHDR, SFDVKD. The CDR3 is CATSDQLWGHANTGELFF. The CDR3 DNA sequence: TGTGCCACCAGTGACCAACTCTGGGGACACGCGAACACCGGGGAGCTGTTTTTT.

This chain links TRBV28 with TRBJ1-1; D ambiguous. V lost 7 bases and J lost 7, with 13 bases in between. Germline-derived CDR1 and CDR2 are MDHEN and SYDVKM. The CDR3 extends over 12 amino acids. This CDR3 reads CASIVEGNEAFF. In DNA form, the CDR3 reads TGTGCCAGCATCGTGGAGGGTAATGAAGCTTTCTTT.